This entry describes one T cell receptor beta chain. What it binds is unknown. Germline loops: CDR1 MNHNS, CDR2 SASEGT. Trimming left V 5 bases short and J 7 bases short, with 14 bases between. The length of the CDR3 is 13 residues. The assay was immunoSEQ multiplex PCR, and TCRdb's table has in-frame clones only and misses some. The repertoire holds roughly 67,000 clones, approximately 91% seen once, with around 2.6% in the top ten. The data originate from a study of lymphopenia after photon versus proton radiotherapy. Study results and caveats: After the lymphocyte nadir, photon-treated repertoires showed oligoclonal expansion, especially of CD8+ Temra cells. Post-nadir TCR diversity decline inversely tracked overall survival among those who died.

Source: peripheral blood, taken from a patient treated with photon-based radiotherapy. The receptor was isolated from a woman between 65 and 79 years old with pancreatic cancer. The chain combines TRBV6-1 with TRBJ1-1, with D perhaps matching TRBD1 (5 bases). CDR3 DNA sequence: TGTGCCAGCAGTTCCGGGACCTTCCGTGAAGCTTTCTTT. Translating gives CASSSGTFREAFF.